The entry below describes one T cell receptor (beta chain). Antigen specificity is unknown. These data are taken from a study of CD8+CD57+ T cells in acquired aplastic anemia. Across the study: On average, healthy donors gave about 11 million reads for CD4+ cells. General study points: Shared by patients and controls, 25 to 30 CD8+ CDR3s were abundant in patients.

This CDR3 contains 17 residues. V was clipped by 0 bases and J by 6 bases; unmatched bases: 13. Looked up from germline, CDR1 is DFQATT and CDR2 is SNEGSKA (reference sequence). Genomic DNA provided the template from which TCR beta VDJ and CDR3 profiles were obtained. A single record per CDR3 protein comes from TCRdb applying MiXCR to the reads. The sample comprises tens of thousands of distinct CDR3 sequences, about 77% of which are singletons, and roughly 22% rests with the top ten. Sequenced material: sorted CD4+, CD8+, or CD8+CD57+ T cells (not recorded which) from PBMCs. The chain uses TRBV20-1 and TRBJ2-7; 11 nucleotides line up with TRBD2. This receptor was obtained from a human donor in good health, serving as a control. The CDR3 DNA is TGCAGTGCTAGAGAACTAGCGGGGGTGGGAACCTCTAGCGAGCAGTACTTC. This translates into CSARELAGVGTSSEQYF.